This T cell receptor beta chain was recorded in a study of T cell responses to AZD1222 COVID-19 vaccine. Study-wide results and caveats: Only a handful of people who got AZD1222 tested seropositive at baseline. Possibly, clonal diversity was underestimated; donors were largely white British and included more females.

Details on this clone: Its antigen is undetermined.

The CDR3 is 15 amino acids. Trimming shortened V by 4 bases and J by 2 bases, and 15 bases separated the two germline ends. Germline V CDR1 and CDR2: SEHNR, FQNEAQ (reference sequence). Produced via immunoSEQ multiplex PCR; TCRdb's table is partial and in-frame only. The sample lists around 92,000 clones, roughly nine tenths seen once, with around 8% in the top ten. Sequences were derived from peripheral blood, sampled on day 0 of AZD1222 vaccination. The rearrangement links TRBV7-9 to TRBJ2-7; D assignment may be TRBD1 or TRBD2 (6 bases each). This sequence was found in an adult in good health. The CDR3 region has the DNA TGTGCCAGCAGCTCGACAGGAGGGACCACCTACGAGCAGTACTTC. Its protein product is CASSSTGGTTYEQYF.